Here is one T cell receptor beta chain with its context. Measured with immunoSEQ multiplex PCR; TCRdb has only the in-frame clones, and not every one. This sample has 230,000 or so clones, with 88% found just once. The data stem from a study of blood T cell repertoires in COVID-19. Study context: T cells, B-cell-depleted T cells, or PBMCs provided the cDNA or gDNA that served as material.

CDR3 size: 15 residues. The V and J ends lost 0 bases and 4 bases respectively, with 10 bases between them. Germline V gives CDR1 SGDLS, CDR2 YYNGEE. Clinical history reported by participants formed the basis on which cohorts were assigned. Donors in Cohort 3 counted as recovered after two negative PCRs, clearance, or symptom resolution. The rearrangement links TRBV9 to TRBJ2-2, with D maybe TRBD2 (6 bases). This sequence was found in a young woman who had recovered from COVID-19. The sequenced material came from PBMCs or T cells enriched from blood (not recorded which). In DNA, the CDR3 is TGTGCCAGCAGCGTAGGACTAGTGCCCACCGGGGAGCTGTTTTTT. Encoded protein: CASSVGLVPTGELFF.